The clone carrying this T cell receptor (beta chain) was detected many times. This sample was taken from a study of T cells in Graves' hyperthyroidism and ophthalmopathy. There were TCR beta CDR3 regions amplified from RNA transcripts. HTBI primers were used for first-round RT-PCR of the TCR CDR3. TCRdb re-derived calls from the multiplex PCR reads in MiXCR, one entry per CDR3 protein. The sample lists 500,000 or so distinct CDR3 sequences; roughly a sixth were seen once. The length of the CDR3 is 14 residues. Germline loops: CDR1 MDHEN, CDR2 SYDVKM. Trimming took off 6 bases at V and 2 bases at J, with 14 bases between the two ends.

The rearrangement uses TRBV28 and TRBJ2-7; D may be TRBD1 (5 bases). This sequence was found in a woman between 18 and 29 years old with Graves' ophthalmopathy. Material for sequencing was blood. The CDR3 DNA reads TGTGCCAGCAGCCGGATACAGGATACCTACGAGCAGTACTTC. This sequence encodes CASSRIQDTYEQYF.